What follows are 28 T cell receptor beta chains derived from one specimen sequenced in a study of cytotoxic CD8 clonotypes in ibrutinib-treated CLL. Assay: immunoSEQ multiplex PCR; the TCRdb copy retains only in-frame clones and omits some. The data hold about 300,000 clones, with roughly four fifths observed a single time. The sample consisted of PBMCs, taken at disease progression, from a patient treated with ibrutinib. Receptor source: a human donor with chronic lymphocytic leukemia.

The chain combines TRBV6-6 with TRBJ2-7; 14 nucleotides align to TRBD2. Trimming cost V 5 bases and J 5 bases; bases outside gene matches: 5. Germline CDR1 and CDR2: MNHNY and SVGAGI (reference sequence). This CDR3 spans 15 amino acids. CDR3 amino acids: CASSAGLAGVHEQYF. As DNA, the CDR3 is TGTGCCAGCAGTGCGGGACTAGCGGGAGTCCACGAGCAGTACTTC.

This clone was observed a handful of times. In nucleotides, the CDR3 is TGTGCCAGTAAGAGGAAAAACGTAACCCATAGCAATCAGCCCCAGCATTTT. Translation gives CASKRKNVTHSNQPQHF. This chain uses TRBV19 with TRBJ1-5; the D is unclear. Per the germline V gene, CDR1 is LNHDA and CDR2 is SQIVND (reference sequence). The CDR3 totals 17 residues. Trimming took off 7 bases at V and 0 bases at J, with 19 bases between the two ends.

A single count supports this clone. The gene calls are TRBV7-2 and TRBJ1-5; 8 bases agree with TRBD1. The CDR3 covers 15 residues. Germline V gene sequence: CDR1 SGHTA, CDR2 FQGNSA. V lost 1 base, J lost 1 base, and 0 bases stayed unmatched. The CDR3 DNA is TGTGCCAGCAGCTTAGACAGGGGGAGCAATCAGCCCCAGCATTTT. As protein: CASSLDRGSNQPQHF. The full variable domain, its missing parts supplied by reference TRBV7-2 and TRBJ1-5, is GAGVSQSPSNKVTEKGKDVELRCDPISGHTALYWYRQSLGQGLEFLIYFQGNSAPDKSGLPSDRFSAERTGGSVSTLTIQRTQQEDSAVYLCASSLDRGSNQPQHFGDGTRLSIL.

The chain links TRBV20-1 to TRBJ2-7; the match to TRBD2 covers 8 bases. Looked up from germline, CDR1 is DFQATT and CDR2 is SNEGSKA (reference sequence). The CDR3 is made up of 11 amino acids. With V trimmed by 3 bases and J by 7 bases, 2 bases remained unmatched. The CDR3 sequence: CSASGGAEQYF. The CDR3 coding sequence is TGCAGTGCTAGCGGGGGGGCAGAGCAGTACTTC.

J is TRBJ2-7 and V is TRBV6-5; the D gene is possibly TRBD1 (6 bases). This CDR3 has 14 residues. Between the trimmed V and J ends, which lost 6 bases and 4 bases, there was a span of 16 bases. CDR1 is MNHEY and CDR2 is SVGAGI in the germline V gene. CDR3 nucleotides: TGTGCCAGCAGCTTACAGGGACCCCTATACGAGCAGTACTTC. Translating gives CASSLQGPLYEQYF.

The chain combines TRBV11-2 with TRBJ2-3; 8 bases agree with TRBD2. Germline loops: CDR1 SGHAT, CDR2 FQNNGV. The CDR3 has 19 residues. With 0 bases clipped from V and 6 bases from J, the junction kept 17 bases outside the gene matches. CDR3 in amino acids: CASSLDRGLVAGWPDTQYF. For the CDR3, the DNA is TGTGCCAGCAGCTTAGATCGGGGCCTCGTAGCGGGATGGCCGGATACGCAGTATTTT.

This chain uses TRBV29-1 with TRBJ2-1, with D unresolved. This CDR3 region has 12 residues. Per germline, CDR1 SQVTM and CDR2 ANQGSEA. V was clipped by 7 bases and J by 12 bases, with 19 bases between them. CDR3 sequence: CSALGLVSGQFF. The CDR3 region has the DNA TGCAGCGCCCTTGGGTTAGTGTCTGGGCAGTTCTTC.

This clone was seen once. The rearrangement links TRBV4-2 to TRBJ2-2, with 15 bases fitting TRBD2. The length of the CDR3 is 20 residues. Per the germline V gene, CDR1 is LGHNA and CDR2 is YNFKEQ. V lost 0 bases and J lost 5; bases outside the gene matches: 10. This CDR3 reads CASSQDGPGLAGGRTGELFF. CDR3 DNA sequence: TGTGCCAGCAGCCAAGATGGGCCGGGACTAGCGGGGGGTAGGACCGGGGAGCTGTTTTTT.

This clone appeared a few times. CDR3 protein: CASSLDRGEQFF. The CDR3 bases are TGTGCCAGCAGCTTAGATCGGGGTGAGCAGTTCTTC. V and J are TRBV11-2 and TRBJ2-1; possibly TRBD2 for D (5 bases). There are 12 residues in the CDR3. Germline V gene data show CDR1 as SGHAT and CDR2 as FQNNGV. Trimming took 0 bases from V and 9 from J, leaving 6 bases between them.

This chain uses TRBV10-3 with TRBJ2-5; 9 nucleotides line up with TRBD1. The CDR3 runs 16 residues. Germline V CDR1 and CDR2: ENHRY, SYGVKD. The V segment lost 0 bases and the J segment 6 bases; nucleotides outside the gene matches: 8. The CDR3 is CAISESGQGWSKTQYF. As DNA, the CDR3 is TGTGCCATCAGTGAGTCGGGACAGGGTTGGTCGAAGACCCAGTACTTC.

A word on this clone: A read error may produce the germline difference seen at one junction end. The rearrangement joins TRBV10-3 to TRBJ2-7; TRBD1 aligns across 9 bases. The CDR3 sequence is 15 residues long. Germline CDR1 ENHRY, CDR2 SYGVKD. CDR3 sequence reads: CAIRESGQGPYEQYF. The CDR3 nucleotides read TGTGCCATCAGAGAGTCGGGACAGGGACCCTACGAGCAGTACTTC.

This clone was counted only a few times. V usage is TRBV9 and J usage is TRBJ2-3, with TRBD2 as a possible D gene (6 bases). The CDR3 extends over 15 amino acids. The germline CDR1 and CDR2 sequences are SGDLS and YYNGEE. Trimming pared 0 bases from V and 3 bases from J, leaving 11 bases between. The CDR3: CASSVDRDSTDTQYF. CDR3 coding DNA: TGTGCCAGCAGCGTAGATAGGGACTCGACAGATACGCAGTATTTT. The complete variable domain, with remaining parts taken from reference TRBV9 and TRBJ2-3, reads DSGVTQTPKHLITATGQRVTLRCSPRSGDLSVYWYQQSLDQGLQFLIQYYNGEERAKGNILERFSAQQFPDLHSELNLSSLELGDSALYFCASSVDRDSTDTQYFGPGTRLTVL.

This clone was observed a few times. The V and J genes are TRBV6-1 and TRBJ2-2, with D tentatively TRBD1 or TRBD2 (5 bases each). This CDR3 is 19 amino acids long. The V gene's germline CDR1 is MNHNS and CDR2 SASEGT. The V and J ends lost 3 bases and 0 bases respectively, with 20 bases between them. CDR3 residues: CASSDRGPPTFSNTGELFF. DNA of the CDR3: TGTGCCAGCAGTGACCGGGGACCTCCCACTTTTTCGAACACCGGGGAGCTGTTTTTT.

In regard to this clone: It may be a read error: a sequence one base away is much more abundant. This same CDR3 is encoded by further DNA sequences in the sample. The V and J genes are TRBV2 and TRBJ1-5, with D possibly being TRBD1 (6 bases). The V and J ends lost 4 bases and 2 bases respectively, with 18 bases between them. Germline-derived CDR1 and CDR2 are SNHLY and FYNNEI. The CDR3 has 17 amino acids. The CDR3 DNA sequence: TGTGCCAGCAGTGGGGGGGGGCCGGGACACCGCAATCAGCCCCAGCATTTT. Its translation is CASSGGGPGHRNQPQHF.

This clone was counted between two and nine times. Other DNA sequences in this sample translate to the same CDR3. The chain couples TRBV9 to TRBJ2-1; 15 bases line up with TRBD2. The CDR3 sequence is 15 residues long. Germline trimming cut 3 bases from V and 7 bases from J; bases unmatched to any gene: 2. Germline loops: CDR1 SGDLS, CDR2 YYNGEE. CDR3 loop: CASSAGTSGGNEQFF. CDR3 DNA: TGTGCCAGCAGCGCGGGGACTAGCGGGGGGAATGAGCAGTTCTTC.

The chain links TRBV29-1 to TRBJ1-4, with no clear D. The CDR3 has 14 amino acids. The V gene lost 5 bases and the J gene lost 8 bases, with 18 bases spanning the gap. CDR1 is SQVTM and CDR2 is ANQGSEA in the germline V gene. CDR3 in amino acids: CSVTIDNGYEKLFF. As DNA, the CDR3 is TGCAGCGTTACCATTGACAACGGCTACGAAAAACTGTTTTTT.

This chain connects TRBV13 to TRBJ2-3; TRBD1 or TRBD2 may be the D gene (5 bases each). The CDR3 sequence is 15 residues long. Trimming removed 1 base at V and 8 bases at J, with 16 bases between. Germline V gene sequence: CDR1 PRHDT, CDR2 FYEKMQ (reference sequence). CDR3 protein: CASSLVRERLGTQYF. The CDR3, as DNA: TGTGCCAGCAGCTTAGTCAGGGAGAGGCTGGGTACGCAGTATTTT. The complete variable domain, with remaining parts taken from reference TRBV13 and TRBJ2-3, reads AAGVIQSPRHLIKEKRETATLKCYPIPRHDTVYWYQQGPGQDPQFLISFYEKMQSDKGSIPDRFSAQQFSDYHSELNMSSLELGDSALYFCASSLVRERLGTQYFGPGTRLTVL.

The chain is built from TRBV6-1 and TRBJ2-7; D not certain. This CDR3 comprises 11 residues. V was shortened by 5 bases and J by 4 bases, with 6 bases between the two germline ends. Germline CDR1 is MNHNS and CDR2 is SASEGT. The chain's CDR3 is CASSQDYEQYF. The CDR3 coding sequence is TGTGCCAGCAGTCAAGATTACGAGCAGTACTTC.

The chain is built from TRBV5-1 and TRBJ2-5; D gene uncertain. The length of the CDR3 is 15 residues. Trimming pared 3 bases from V and 0 bases from J, leaving 12 bases between. Germline V gene data show CDR1 as SGHRS and CDR2 as YFSETQ. The CDR3 reads CASSYGLGDQETQYF. CDR3 in DNA: TGCGCCAGCAGCTACGGATTGGGTGACCAAGAGACCCAGTACTTC.

On this clone: The junction shows a germline mismatch at one end, possibly a read error. The rearrangement links TRBV28 to TRBJ2-5; 10 positions match TRBD1. Per the germline V gene, CDR1 is MDHEN and CDR2 is SYDVKM. The CDR3 extends over 12 amino acids. CDR3 coding DNA: TGTGCCAGCAGTTTCGGACAGGGGGGAGATCACTTC. Amino acids: CASSFGQGGDHF.

The gene calls are TRBV20-1 and TRBJ1-1; no clear D. The CDR3 contains 11 residues. Germline V gene lookup returns CDR1 DFQATT and CDR2 SNEGSKA (reference sequence). Trimming shortened V by 4 bases and J by 6 bases, and 9 bases separated the two germline ends. CDR3 loop: CSAKYYAEAFF. The DNA for the CDR3 is TGCAGTGCTAAGTACTATGCTGAAGCTTTCTTT.

The gene calls are TRBV14 and TRBJ2-3; tentatively, D is TRBD1 (7 bases). The V end was cut by 5 bases, the J end by 2 bases, with 20 bases between. Germline-derived CDR1 and CDR2 are SGHDN and FVKESK. CDR3 length equals 17 residues. The CDR3 is CASSMRGLARPTDTQYF. CDR3 DNA: TGTGCCAGCAGCATGAGGGGGCTAGCGCGTCCCACAGATACGCAGTATTTT.

This clone was observed a few times. This chain connects TRBV7-9 to TRBJ2-5, with 11 bases aligning to TRBD2. The CDR3 runs 16 residues. J lost 5 bases, V lost 3 bases, and 8 bases had no gene match. Germline values: CDR1 SEHNR, CDR2 FQNEAQ (reference sequence). CDR3 DNA sequence: TGTGCCAGCAGCTTTATGACACTAGCGGGAGTGGAGACCCAGTACTTC. Translation: CASSFMTLAGVETQYF.

V gene TRBV4-1 combines with J gene TRBJ2-2, with TRBD1 matching 9 bases. The CDR3 runs to 17 residues. Germline CDR1 MGHRA, CDR2 YSYEKL. After removal of 0 bases from V and 4 bases from J, the junction contained 6 bases not matched to a gene. The CDR3 reads CASSQDYRGRGTGELFF. CDR3 nucleotides: TGCGCCAGCAGCCAAGATTACAGGGGGCGCGGCACCGGGGAGCTGTTTTTT.

The chain recombines TRBV4-3 with TRBJ1-2; D not certain. Trimming took 0 bases from V and 13 from J, leaving 24 bases between them. From germline, CDR1 is LGHNA and CDR2 YSLEER. The CDR3 contains 16 residues. In DNA, the CDR3 is TGCGCCAGCAGCCAAGATGTCTGGCTGGGTATCGTTGGGTTCACCTTC. The encoded protein is CASSQDVWLGIVGFTF.

The chain combines TRBV7-9 with TRBJ2-1; the match to TRBD2 covers 14 bases. The trim removed 6 bases at V and 2 bases at J, leaving 3 bases unmatched. Germline CDR1 SEHNR, CDR2 FQNEAQ (reference sequence). The CDR3 is 16 amino acids. Here the CDR3 DNA reads TGTGCCAGCAGTGGGACTAGCGGGAGAGCCTACAATGAGCAGTTCTTC. Its protein is CASSGTSGRAYNEQFF.

The chain joins TRBV13 to TRBJ1-3; tentatively, D is TRBD1 (6 bases). Trimming cost V 7 bases and J 4 bases, with 23 bases left between them. Germline assignment: CDR1 PRHDT and CDR2 FYEKMQ (reference sequence). The CDR3 length is 17 residues. CDR3 in DNA: TGTGCCAGCAACTCTCTTAGCGCAGGGGCGGCGGGAAACACCATATATTTT. Protein sequence: CASNSLSAGAAGNTIYF. Variable domain in full (rest from reference TRBV13 and TRBJ1-3): AAGVIQSPRHLIKEKRETATLKCYPIPRHDTVYWYQQGPGQDPQFLISFYEKMQSDKGSIPDRFSAQQFSDYHSELNMSSLELGDSALYFCASNSLSAGAAGNTIYFGEGSWLTVV.

The chain couples TRBV7-8 to TRBJ2-5, with 7 bases fitting TRBD1. The CDR3 is made up of 16 amino acids. V was clipped by 3 bases and J by 3 bases; unmatched bases: 10. The germline V gene has CDR1 SGHVS and CDR2 FQNEAQ. The CDR3 sequence is CASSFLRDRAKETQYF. In nucleotides, the CDR3 is TGTGCCAGCAGCTTTCTCCGAGACAGGGCGAAAGAGACCCAGTACTTC.